This record covers a single T cell receptor beta chain. The antigen is unknown. This sample was included in a study of T cells in localized non-small cell lung cancer. The germline CDR1 and CDR2 sequences are SQVTM and ANQGSEA. V lost 6 bases, J lost 8 bases, and 25 bases lay in between. The CDR3 is 15 amino acids. Assay: immunoSEQ multiplex PCR; the TCRdb copy retains only in-frame clones and omits some. The data contain about 35,000 clones, approximately 89% of them singletons. Overall study findings and caveats: Clonality of T cells reached its maximum in uninvolved adjacent lung, surpassing tumor.

The source is a female donor aged 60 or older with stage II lung adenocarcinoma. The gene calls are TRBV29-1 and TRBJ1-1, with D perhaps TRBD1 (5 bases). The sample was peripheral blood mononuclear cells, taken before any cancer treatment. The CDR3 region is CSVGPGHLGTTEAFF. As DNA, the CDR3 is TGCAGCGTCGGACCAGGACACTTGGGAACCACGGAAGCTTTCTTT.